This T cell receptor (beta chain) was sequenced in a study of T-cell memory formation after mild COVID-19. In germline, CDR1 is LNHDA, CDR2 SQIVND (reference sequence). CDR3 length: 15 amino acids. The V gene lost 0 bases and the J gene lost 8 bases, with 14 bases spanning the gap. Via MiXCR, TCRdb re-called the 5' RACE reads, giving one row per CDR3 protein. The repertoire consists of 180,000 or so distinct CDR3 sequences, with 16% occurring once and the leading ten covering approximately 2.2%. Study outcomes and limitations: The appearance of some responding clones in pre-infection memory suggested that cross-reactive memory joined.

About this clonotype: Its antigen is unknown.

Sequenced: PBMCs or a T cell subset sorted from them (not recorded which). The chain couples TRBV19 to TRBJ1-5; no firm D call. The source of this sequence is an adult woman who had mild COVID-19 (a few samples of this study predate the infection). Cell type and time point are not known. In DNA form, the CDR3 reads TGTGCCAGTAGTATAGACCCTGGGCGGGCGAAGCCCCAGCATTTT. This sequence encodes CASSIDPGRAKPQHF.